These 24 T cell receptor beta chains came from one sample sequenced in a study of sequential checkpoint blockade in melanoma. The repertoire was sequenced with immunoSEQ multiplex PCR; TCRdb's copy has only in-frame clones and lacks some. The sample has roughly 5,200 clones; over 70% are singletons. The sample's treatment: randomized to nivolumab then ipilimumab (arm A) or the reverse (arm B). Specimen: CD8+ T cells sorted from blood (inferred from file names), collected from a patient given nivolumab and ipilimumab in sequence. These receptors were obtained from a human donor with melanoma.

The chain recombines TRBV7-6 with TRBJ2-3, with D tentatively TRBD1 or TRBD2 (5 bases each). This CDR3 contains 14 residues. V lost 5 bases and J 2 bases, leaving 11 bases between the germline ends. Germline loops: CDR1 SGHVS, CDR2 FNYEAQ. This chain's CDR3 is CASSLEGYTDTQYF. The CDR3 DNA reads TGTGCCAGCAGCCTAGAGGGGTACACAGATACGCAGTATTTT.

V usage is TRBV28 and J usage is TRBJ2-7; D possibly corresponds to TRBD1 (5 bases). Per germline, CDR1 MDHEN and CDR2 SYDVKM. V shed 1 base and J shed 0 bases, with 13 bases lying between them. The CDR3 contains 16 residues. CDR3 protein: CASSLSQDTYSYEQYF. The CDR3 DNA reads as TGTGCCAGCAGTTTATCCCAGGACACTTACTCCTACGAGCAGTACTTC.

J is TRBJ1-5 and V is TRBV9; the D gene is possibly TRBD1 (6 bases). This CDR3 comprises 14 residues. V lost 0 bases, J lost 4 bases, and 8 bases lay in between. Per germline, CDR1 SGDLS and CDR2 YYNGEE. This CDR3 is CASSVGGGNQPQHF. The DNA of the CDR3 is TGTGCCAGCAGCGTAGGAGGGGGAAATCAGCCCCAGCATTTT.

The CDR3 DNA reads as TGTGCCAGCAGCGTATTAGCGGGAGGCCTTGGTAATGAGCAGTTCTTC. This encodes CASSVLAGGLGNEQFF. This chain joins TRBV11-2 and TRBJ2-1, with TRBD2 identical over 10 bases. CDR1 is SGHAT and CDR2 is FQNNGV in the germline V gene. With 5 bases clipped from V and 7 bases from J, the junction kept 11 bases outside the gene matches. This CDR3 spans 16 amino acids.

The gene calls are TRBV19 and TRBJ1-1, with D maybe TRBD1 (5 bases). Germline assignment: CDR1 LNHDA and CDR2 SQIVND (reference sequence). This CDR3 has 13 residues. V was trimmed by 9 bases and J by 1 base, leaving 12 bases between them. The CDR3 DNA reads TGTGCCAGCAATCGACAGTCGAACACTGAAGCTTTCTTT. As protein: CASNRQSNTEAFF.

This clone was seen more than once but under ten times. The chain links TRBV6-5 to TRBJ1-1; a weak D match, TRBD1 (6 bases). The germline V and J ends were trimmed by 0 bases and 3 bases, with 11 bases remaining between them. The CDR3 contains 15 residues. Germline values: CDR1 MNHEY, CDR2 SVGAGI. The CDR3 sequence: CASSYSPGGHTEAFF. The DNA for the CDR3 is TGTGCCAGCAGTTACTCGCCGGGGGGCCACACTGAAGCTTTCTTT.

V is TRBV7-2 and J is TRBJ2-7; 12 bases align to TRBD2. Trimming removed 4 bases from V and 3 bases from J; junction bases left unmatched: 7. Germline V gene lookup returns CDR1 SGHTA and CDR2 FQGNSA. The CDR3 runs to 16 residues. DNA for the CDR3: TGTGCCAGCAGCTCGCGGACTAGCGGGACGCTCTACGAGCAGTACTTC. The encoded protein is CASSSRTSGTLYEQYF.

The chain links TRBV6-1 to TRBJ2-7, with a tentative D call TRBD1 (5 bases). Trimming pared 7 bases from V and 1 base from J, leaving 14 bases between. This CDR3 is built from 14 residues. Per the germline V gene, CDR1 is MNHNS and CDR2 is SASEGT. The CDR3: CASTSQGPSYEQYF. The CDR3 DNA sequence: TGTGCCAGCACCTCTCAGGGTCCGTCCTACGAGCAGTACTTC.

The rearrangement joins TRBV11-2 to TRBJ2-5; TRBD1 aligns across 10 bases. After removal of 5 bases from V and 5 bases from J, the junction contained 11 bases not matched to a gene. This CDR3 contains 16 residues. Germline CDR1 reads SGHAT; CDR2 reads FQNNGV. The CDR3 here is CASSLRQGALGETQYF. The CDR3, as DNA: TGTGCCAGCAGCCTTCGACAGGGGGCTCTAGGGGAGACCCAGTACTTC.

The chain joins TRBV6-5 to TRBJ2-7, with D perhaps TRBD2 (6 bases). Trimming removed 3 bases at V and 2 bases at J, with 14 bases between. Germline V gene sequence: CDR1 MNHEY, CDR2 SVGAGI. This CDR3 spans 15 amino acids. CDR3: CASSYRRELTYEQYF. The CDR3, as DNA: TGTGCCAGCAGTTATCGGCGGGAATTGACCTACGAGCAGTACTTC.

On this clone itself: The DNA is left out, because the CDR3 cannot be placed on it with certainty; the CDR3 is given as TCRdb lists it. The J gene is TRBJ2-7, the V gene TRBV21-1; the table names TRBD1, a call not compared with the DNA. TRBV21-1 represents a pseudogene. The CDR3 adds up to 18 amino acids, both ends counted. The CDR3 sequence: CASSKALVGTGSVNEQYF.

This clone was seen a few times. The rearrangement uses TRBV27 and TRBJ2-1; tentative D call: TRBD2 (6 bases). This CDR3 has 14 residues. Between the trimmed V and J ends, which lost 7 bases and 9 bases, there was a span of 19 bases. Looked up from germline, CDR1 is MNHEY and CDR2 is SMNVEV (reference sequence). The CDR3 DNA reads TGTGCCAGCACCTTGAGTGGGGACTTCGGTGAGCAGTTCTTC. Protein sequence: CASTLSGDFGEQFF.

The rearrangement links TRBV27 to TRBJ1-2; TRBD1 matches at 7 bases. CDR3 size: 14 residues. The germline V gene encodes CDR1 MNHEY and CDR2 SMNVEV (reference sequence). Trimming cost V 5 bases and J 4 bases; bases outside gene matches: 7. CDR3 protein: CASSGTASVYGYTF. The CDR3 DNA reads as TGTGCCAGCAGTGGGACAGCCTCTGTCTATGGCTACACCTTC.

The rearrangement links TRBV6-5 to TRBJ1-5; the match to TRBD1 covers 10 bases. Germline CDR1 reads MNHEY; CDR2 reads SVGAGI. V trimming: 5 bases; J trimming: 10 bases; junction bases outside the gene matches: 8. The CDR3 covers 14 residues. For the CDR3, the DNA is TGTGCCAGCAGTCCCTCGGGACAGGGGACTCCCCAGCATTTT. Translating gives CASSPSGQGTPQHF.

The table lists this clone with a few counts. CDR3 protein: CASSQEQGTHYGYTF. CDR3 nucleotides: TGTGCCAGCAGCCAAGAACAGGGGACGCACTATGGCTACACCTTC. This rearrangement joins TRBV4-2 to TRBJ1-2; 7 bases agree with TRBD1. The CDR3 length is 15 residues. CDR1 is LGHNA and CDR2 is YNFKEQ in the germline V gene. J lost 3 bases, V lost 0 bases, and 4 bases had no gene match.

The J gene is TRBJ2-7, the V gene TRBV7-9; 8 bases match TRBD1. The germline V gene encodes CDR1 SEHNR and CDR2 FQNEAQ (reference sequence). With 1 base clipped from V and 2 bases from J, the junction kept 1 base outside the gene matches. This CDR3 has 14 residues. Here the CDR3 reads CASSLEGQAYEQYF. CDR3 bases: TGTGCCAGCAGCTTAGAGGGACAGGCCTACGAGCAGTACTTC.

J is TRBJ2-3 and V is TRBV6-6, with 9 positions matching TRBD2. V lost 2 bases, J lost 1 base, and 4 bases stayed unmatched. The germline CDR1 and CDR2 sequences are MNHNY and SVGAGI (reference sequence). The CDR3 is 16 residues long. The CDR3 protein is CASSYGRTSGTDTQYF. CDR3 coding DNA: TGTGCCAGCAGTTACGGCCGGACTAGCGGCACAGATACGCAGTATTTT.

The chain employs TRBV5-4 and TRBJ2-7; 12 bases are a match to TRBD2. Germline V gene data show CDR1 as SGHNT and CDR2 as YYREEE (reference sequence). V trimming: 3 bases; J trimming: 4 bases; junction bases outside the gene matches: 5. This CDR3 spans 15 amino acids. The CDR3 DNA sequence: TGTGCCAGCAGCTATATCGGACTAGCGGGATACGAGCAGTACTTC. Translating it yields CASSYIGLAGYEQYF.

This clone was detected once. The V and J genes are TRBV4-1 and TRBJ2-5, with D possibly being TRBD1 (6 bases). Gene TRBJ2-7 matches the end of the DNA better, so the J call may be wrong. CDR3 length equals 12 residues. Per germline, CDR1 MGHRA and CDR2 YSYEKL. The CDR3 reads CASSPTGSEQYF. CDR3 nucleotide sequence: TGCGCCAGCAGCCCGACAGGTAGCGAGCAGTACTTC.

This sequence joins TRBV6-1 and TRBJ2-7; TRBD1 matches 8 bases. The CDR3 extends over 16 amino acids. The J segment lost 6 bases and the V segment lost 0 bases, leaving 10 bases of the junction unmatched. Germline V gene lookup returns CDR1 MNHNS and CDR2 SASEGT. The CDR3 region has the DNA TGTGCCAGCAGTGAAGCCTTCCCCCCTACAGGGGGCGAGCAGTACTTC. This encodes CASSEAFPPTGGEQYF.

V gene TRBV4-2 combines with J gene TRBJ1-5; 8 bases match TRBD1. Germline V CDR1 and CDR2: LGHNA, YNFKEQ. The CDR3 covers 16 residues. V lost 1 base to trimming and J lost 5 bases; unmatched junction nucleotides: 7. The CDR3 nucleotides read TGTGCCAGCAGCCAAGGGACAGGGAGAGGAGATCAGCCCCAGCATTTT. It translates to CASSQGTGRGDQPQHF.

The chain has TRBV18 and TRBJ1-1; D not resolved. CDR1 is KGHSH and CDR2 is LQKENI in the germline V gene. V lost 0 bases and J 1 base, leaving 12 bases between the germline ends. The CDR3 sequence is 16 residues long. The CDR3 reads CASSPPEGGRNTEAFF. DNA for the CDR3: TGTGCCAGCTCACCACCCGAGGGAGGGAGGAACACTGAAGCTTTCTTT.

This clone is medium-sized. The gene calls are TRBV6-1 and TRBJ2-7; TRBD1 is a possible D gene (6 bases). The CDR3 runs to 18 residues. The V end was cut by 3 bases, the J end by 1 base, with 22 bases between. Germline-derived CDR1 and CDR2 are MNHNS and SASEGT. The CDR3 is CASSDDRTGPGPSYEQYF. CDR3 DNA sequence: TGTGCCAGCAGTGACGACCGTACAGGGCCCGGGCCTTCCTACGAGCAGTACTTC.

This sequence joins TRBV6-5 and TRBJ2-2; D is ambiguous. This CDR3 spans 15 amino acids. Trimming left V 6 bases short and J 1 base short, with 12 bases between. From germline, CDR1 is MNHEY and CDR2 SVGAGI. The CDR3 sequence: CASSGRVWNTGELFF. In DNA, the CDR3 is TGTGCCAGCAGCGGTCGTGTCTGGAACACCGGGGAGCTGTTTTTT.